The 4 T cell receptor beta chains in this list originate from one sample, sequenced in a study of neurological immune-mediated disorders. TCRdb independently ran MiXCR on the 5' RACE reads; one entry per CDR3 protein. The sample shows roughly 71,000 distinct CDR3 sequences, around 3.9% of them seen only once. The sample consisted of PBMCs. These receptors originate from a man aged 30 to 39 with multiple sclerosis.

Ten or more counts support this clonotype. The chain couples TRBV4-1 to TRBJ2-3, with D possibly being TRBD1 or TRBD2 (5 bases each). V gave up 1 base and J gave up 2 bases, with 10 bases separating them. CDR3 length: 15 amino acids. Per the germline V gene, CDR1 is MGHRA and CDR2 is YSYEKL. CDR3 protein: CASSQVGRATDTQYF. DNA of the CDR3: TGCGCCAGCAGCCAAGTGGGGCGGGCCACAGATACGCAGTATTTT.

This clonotype appeared many times. The chain combines TRBV12-3 or TRBV12-4 with TRBJ1-4; the match to TRBD1 covers 7 bases. This CDR3 contains 12 residues. V lost 7 bases and J lost 10; bases outside the gene matches: 6. The CDR3 sequence: CASIRDSGKLFF. CDR3 bases: TGTGCCAGCATACGGGACAGCGGAAAACTGTTTTTT.

This clonotype was counted many times. This sequence joins TRBV7-6 and TRBJ1-4, with 7 bases matching TRBD1. CDR3 length: 16 amino acids. V lost 0 bases to trimming and J lost 5 bases; unmatched junction nucleotides: 6. Germline V gene lookup returns CDR1 SGHVS and CDR2 FNYEAQ. The CDR3 sequence: CASSLAPTGKNEKLFF. The CDR3 nucleotides read TGTGCCAGCAGCTTAGCCCCGACAGGGAAAAATGAAAAACTGTTTTTT.

This clonotype was found many times. The chain couples TRBV19 to TRBJ1-1; 7 positions agree with TRBD1. With V trimmed by 6 bases and J by 6 bases, 7 bases remained unmatched. The germline CDR1 and CDR2 sequences are LNHDA and SQIVND (reference sequence). The CDR3 consists of 13 residues. The DNA of the CDR3 is TGTGCCAGTAGAAAACAGGGGTTGGCTGAAGCTTTCTTT. Encoded protein: CASRKQGLAEAFF.